The 17 T cell receptor beta chains in this list originate from one sample, sequenced in a study of T cell clones after liver transplantation. Clones were sequenced by immunoSEQ multiplex PCR, and TCRdb holds only the in-frame ones, with some missing. The sample lists about 51,000 clones, 86% seen once, with around 14% in the top ten. This sample comprised CD8+ T cells from blood, obtained 12 months after liver transplant. These receptors all come from a human patient who received a liver transplant. Some T cells may be graft donor cells.

V gene TRBV11-2 combines with J gene TRBJ1-2, with D unresolved. Germline-derived CDR1 and CDR2 are SGHAT and FQNNGV. The V end lost 4 bases, the J end lost 4 bases, and 16 bases lay between the germline ends. This CDR3 region has 15 residues. The CDR3 nucleotides are TGTGCCAGCAGCTCCCCCATGGTCGCTAGCTATGGCTACACCTTC. Encoded protein: CASSSPMVASYGYTF.

The V gene is TRBV6-1, the J gene TRBJ2-3, with TRBD2 matching over 8 bases. Germline V gene data show CDR1 as MNHNS and CDR2 as SASEGT. The CDR3 sequence is 14 residues long. V trimming: 7 bases; J trimming: 3 bases; junction bases outside the gene matches: 6. The CDR3 coding sequence is TGTGCCAGCACGAAAGCGGGAGCTACAGATACGCAGTATTTT. This sequence encodes CASTKAGATDTQYF.

The chain uses TRBV2 and TRBJ1-1; a weak D match, TRBD1 (5 bases). The CDR3 runs to 16 residues. Germline CDR1 is SNHLY and CDR2 is FYNNEI. V was pared by 6 bases and J by 5 bases, with 22 bases between. The CDR3: CASSASFSGGETEAFF. The CDR3, as DNA: TGTGCCAGCAGCGCGTCTTTCTCGGGGGGTGAGACTGAAGCTTTCTTT.

The chain links TRBV7-8 to TRBJ2-7; 7 bases line up with TRBD2. V gave up 2 bases and J gave up 5 bases; unmatched junction bases: 6. CDR1 is SGHVS, CDR2 FQNEAQ, per germline. There are 14 residues in the CDR3. The CDR3 sequence is CASSLYGLVNEQYF. The CDR3 nucleotides are TGTGCCAGCAGCTTATATGGACTAGTCAACGAGCAGTACTTC.

The V gene is TRBV27, the J gene TRBJ1-5, with D possibly being TRBD1 (5 bases). V was shortened by 6 bases and J by 4 bases, with 13 bases between the two germline ends. CDR1 and CDR2 (germline): MNHEY, SMNVEV (reference sequence). The CDR3 has 14 amino acids. For the CDR3, the DNA is TGTGCCAGCAGCCTGGGACGGCGGAATCAGCCCCAGCATTTT. The encoded protein is CASSLGRRNQPQHF.

Comment on this clone: At one end, the junction sequence differs from germline, possibly due to a read error. This rearrangement joins TRBV19 to TRBJ1-2; D remains unclear. The CDR3 covers 14 residues. Germline CDR1 and CDR2: LNHDA and SQIVND (reference sequence). The CDR3 loop is CASSIDLTSRRADF. CDR3 coding DNA: TGTGCCAGTAGTATAGACCTCACTTCCAGGAGGGCCGACTTC.

The chain recombines TRBV6-6 with TRBJ1-5; D call uncertain. Trimming cost V 6 bases and J 0 bases, with 6 bases left between them. The CDR3 is 13 residues long. Germline-derived CDR1 and CDR2 are MNHNY and SVGAGI (reference sequence). The CDR3 here is CASRLYSNQPQHF. CDR3 nucleotide sequence: TGTGCCAGCAGGTTGTATAGCAATCAGCCCCAGCATTTT.

This clone was counted between two and nine times. The genes are TRBV27 and TRBJ2-7, with 7 bases fitting TRBD1. This CDR3 spans 15 amino acids. The germline gives CDR1 MNHEY, CDR2 SMNVEV (reference sequence). Unmatched junction bases numbered 5, after V lost 3 bases and J lost 0 bases. The CDR3 loop is CASSLSGGISYEQYF. CDR3 coding DNA: TGTGCCAGCAGTTTGTCAGGGGGTATCTCCTACGAGCAGTACTTC.

The V and J genes are TRBV9 and TRBJ1-2; D unresolved. V was trimmed by 0 bases and J by 8 bases, leaving 23 bases between them. The length of the CDR3 is 17 residues. Germline assignment: CDR1 SGDLS and CDR2 YYNGEE. This CDR3 reads CASSVDSGVYAGNGYTF. The CDR3 DNA reads as TGTGCCAGCAGCGTAGACTCCGGCGTCTATGCGGGCAACGGCTACACCTTC.

The chain links TRBV7-9 to TRBJ1-2; D uncertain. Germline V CDR1 and CDR2: SEHNR, FQNEAQ (reference sequence). V was clipped by 6 bases and J by 0 bases, with 8 bases between them. The CDR3 has 13 residues. CDR3 sequence (DNA): TGTGCCAGCAGGGGTCGGACTAACTATGGCTACACCTTC. Translating gives CASRGRTNYGYTF.

The chain links TRBV18 to TRBJ2-1; 7 nucleotides match TRBD1. With 4 bases clipped from V and 0 bases from J, the junction kept 18 bases outside the gene matches. Germline values: CDR1 KGHSH, CDR2 LQKENI. The CDR3 covers 20 residues. Here the CDR3 DNA reads TGTGCCAGCTCACGAATAAGTGAGACAGGGAAGTTAAGCTCCTACAATGAGCAGTTCTTC. Translated: CASSRISETGKLSSYNEQFF.

The V call is TRBV7-2, the J call TRBJ1-1, with 9 bases aligning to TRBD1. The CDR3 consists of 16 residues. Germline V lookup: CDR1 SGHTA, CDR2 FQGNSA. Trimming removed 4 bases from V and 4 bases from J; junction bases left unmatched: 10. The CDR3: CASSSDLGQGLTEAFF. CDR3 coding DNA: TGTGCCAGCAGCTCGGACTTGGGACAGGGTCTCACTGAAGCTTTCTTT. Drawing the rest from reference TRBV7-2 and TRBJ1-1, the complete variable domain is GAGVSQSPSNKVTEKGKDVELRCDPISGHTALYWYRQSLGQGLEFLIYFQGNSAPDKSGLPSDRFSAERTGGSVSTLTIQRTQQEDSAVYLCASSSDLGQGLTEAFFGQGTRLTVV.

The V gene is TRBV6-5, the J gene TRBJ1-2; D remains unclear. V was trimmed by 2 bases and J by 1 base, leaving 5 bases between them. This CDR3 has 13 amino acids. Germline V gene data show CDR1 as MNHEY and CDR2 as SVGAGI. The CDR3 reads CASSYEGNYGYTF. Written as DNA, the CDR3 is TGTGCCAGCAGTTACGAGGGTAACTATGGCTACACCTTC.

This sequence joins TRBV2 and TRBJ2-1; D is perhaps TRBD2 (6 bases). Germline V gene data show CDR1 as SNHLY and CDR2 as FYNNEI. The CDR3 loop spans 14 amino acids. Trimming pared 3 bases from V and 3 bases from J, leaving 9 bases between. The CDR3 DNA follows: TGTGCCAGCAGTGACCTAGCGAACTACAATGAGCAGTTCTTC. Amino acids: CASSDLANYNEQFF.

V is TRBV9 and J is TRBJ2-2, with 9 bases that match TRBD2. With 6 bases clipped from V and 3 bases from J, the junction kept 9 bases outside the gene matches. Germline V gene lookup returns CDR1 SGDLS and CDR2 YYNGEE. CDR3 size: 16 residues. The CDR3 loop is CASTAREGDYTGELFF. The CDR3 DNA follows: TGTGCCAGCACCGCGCGGGAGGGCGACTACACCGGGGAGCTGTTTTTT. The full variable domain, its missing parts supplied by reference TRBV9 and TRBJ2-2, is DSGVTQTPKHLITATGQRVTLRCSPRSGDLSVYWYQQSLDQGLQFLIQYYNGEERAKGNILERFSAQQFPDLHSELNLSSLELGDSALYFCASTAREGDYTGELFFGEGSRLTVL.

V and J are TRBV9 and TRBJ2-7; 7 bases align to TRBD1. The V and J ends lost 1 base and 5 bases, in that order; junction bases with no gene match: 6. The CDR3 has 14 amino acids. Germline CDR1 is SGDLS and CDR2 is YYNGEE. The CDR3 DNA is TGTGCCAGCAGCGTAACAAGACAGGGCGACGAGCAGTACTTC. Amino acid sequence: CASSVTRQGDEQYF.

The chain is built from TRBV18 and TRBJ2-1, with TRBD2 matching over 8 bases. The germline CDR1 and CDR2 sequences are KGHSH and LQKENI. Trimming at V came to 1 base and at J to 9 bases, leaving 8 bases not matched to a gene. This CDR3 region has 15 residues. The CDR3 nucleotides read TGTGCCAGCTCACCACGGGCGGGAGGCCTGATTGAGCAGTTCTTC. This gives the protein CASSPRAGGLIEQFF.